These 20 T cell receptor beta chains originate from one sample sequenced in a study of technical replicates of blood from several donors. This table comes from immunoSEQ multiplex PCR, and its TCRdb copy is limited to in-frame clones, with some not included. The sample holds tens of thousands of clones, 92% seen once. Sequencing used T cells isolated from PBMCs. Receptor source: a human donor in good health.

The J gene is TRBJ2-1, the V gene TRBV28; TRBD2 matches at 11 bases. Germline CDR1 MDHEN, CDR2 SYDVKM. The CDR3 contains 15 residues. After removal of 6 bases from V and 6 bases from J, the junction contained 7 bases not matched to a gene. The CDR3 DNA is TGTGCCAGCAGCCACGGACTAGCGGGCCGCAATGAGCAGTTCTTC. As protein: CASSHGLAGRNEQFF.

The chain uses TRBV2 and TRBJ2-3; TRBD2 agrees at 8 bases. After removal of 5 bases from V and 2 bases from J, the junction contained 3 bases not matched to a gene. From germline, CDR1 is SNHLY and CDR2 FYNNEI. The CDR3 contains 14 residues. CDR3 in amino acids: CASSLSGATDTQYF. The CDR3 DNA follows: TGTGCCAGCAGTCTTAGCGGGGCCACAGATACGCAGTATTTT.

The chain couples TRBV5-6 to TRBJ1-1; 8 bases match TRBD1. V dropped 0 bases and J dropped 3; count of bases not matched to a gene: 4. The CDR3 is 15 residues long. Germline CDR1 SGHDT, CDR2 YYEEEE. The DNA of the CDR3 is TGTGCCAGCAGCTTGGGATACAGGGGGTACACTGAAGCTTTCTTT. The encoded protein is CASSLGYRGYTEAFF.

Comment on this clone: Other DNA sequences in this sample translate to the same CDR3. The rearrangement links TRBV5-6 to TRBJ2-5; 7 positions match TRBD1. CDR1 and CDR2 (germline): SGHDT, YYEEEE. J lost 5 bases, V lost 0 bases, and 1 base had no gene match. The CDR3 has 13 residues. The DNA for the CDR3 is TGTGCCAGCAGCTTGGACAGGGGCGAGACCCAGTACTTC. This gives the protein CASSLDRGETQYF.

This clone has only one observation. Other DNA sequences of this sample code for an identical CDR3. The genes are TRBV27 and TRBJ1-5; D may be TRBD1 (6 bases). The germline V gene has CDR1 MNHEY and CDR2 SMNVEV (reference sequence). This CDR3 contains 14 residues. V was cut by 4 bases and J by 2 bases, with 9 bases left in between. CDR3 residues: CASSSRTGNQPQHF. The CDR3 nucleotides read TGTGCCAGCAGTTCCCGGACAGGCAATCAGCCCCAGCATTTT.

For the CDR3, the DNA is TGTGCCTGGACCACGTCCCCGGGAGAGACCCAGTACTTC. Amino acids: CAWTTSPGETQYF. The genes are TRBV30 and TRBJ2-5, with unresolved D. The CDR3 extends over 13 amino acids. Germline V CDR1 and CDR2: GTSNPN, SVGIG (reference sequence). Deletions cut 4 bases from V and 4 bases from J, with 13 bases between.

The chain joins TRBV7-2 to TRBJ2-2; D is possibly TRBD2 (7 bases). V was shortened by 7 bases and J by 5 bases, with 14 bases between the two germline ends. From germline, CDR1 is SGHTA and CDR2 FQGNSA. This CDR3 is built from 14 residues. CDR3 sequence reads: CASKGGRKTGELFF. The CDR3 DNA sequence: TGTGCCAGCAAGGGGGGGCGTAAGACCGGGGAGCTGTTTTTT.

V and J are TRBV4-2 and TRBJ2-7; 8 bases agree with TRBD1. The CDR3 spans 14 residues. The germline V gene encodes CDR1 LGHNA and CDR2 YNFKEQ. J lost 4 bases, V lost 0 bases, and 2 bases had no gene match. The CDR3 coding sequence is TGTGCCAGCAGCCAAGAGGGACAGGCGTACGAGCAGTACTTC. Its protein product is CASSQEGQAYEQYF.

The chain employs TRBV14 and TRBJ2-1, with D uncertain. V was cut by 2 bases and J by 8 bases, with 25 bases left in between. Germline V lookup: CDR1 SGHDN, CDR2 FVKESK. CDR3 length: 18 residues. This chain's CDR3 is CASSQFLYRSSFPDEQFF. In nucleotides, the CDR3 is TGTGCCAGCAGCCAATTTCTTTACCGGTCCTCCTTCCCCGATGAGCAGTTCTTC.

V is TRBV27 and J is TRBJ2-1, with D unresolved. This CDR3 is built from 15 residues. Germline CDR1 MNHEY, CDR2 SMNVEV (reference sequence). V was cut by 2 bases and J by 5 bases, with 13 bases left in between. The CDR3, as DNA: TGTGCCAGCAGTTTAAACGAAGCCGTGGACAATGAGCAGTTCTTC. Amino acids: CASSLNEAVDNEQFF.

The chain links TRBV29-1 to TRBJ1-3, with no clear D. Germline loops: CDR1 SQVTM, CDR2 ANQGSEA. V lost 6 bases, J lost 5 bases, and 20 bases lay in between. The CDR3 runs 15 residues. The CDR3 protein is CSVSDLQVARNTIYF. The CDR3 DNA is TGCAGCGTGTCTGATCTCCAGGTGGCTCGAAACACCATATATTTT.

The chain has TRBV5-5 and TRBJ2-1; 8 positions agree with TRBD1. The germline V gene has CDR1 SGHKS and CDR2 YYEKEE (reference sequence). After removal of 2 bases from V and 9 bases from J, the junction contained 7 bases not matched to a gene. This CDR3 has 14 residues. CDR3 protein: CASSFSPTGGEQFF. The CDR3 DNA follows: TGTGCCAGCAGCTTTTCACCTACAGGGGGTGAGCAGTTCTTC.

The chain recombines TRBV7-9 with TRBJ2-1; TRBD2 is a possible D gene (6 bases). V dropped 4 bases and J dropped 14 bases, with 18 bases sitting between them. CDR1 is SEHNR, CDR2 FQNEAQ, per germline (reference sequence). CDR3 length: 13 residues. The CDR3 nucleotides read TGTGCCAGCAGCTCGGCGTCCCGGGACTTGGAGTTCTTC. Translating gives CASSSASRDLEFF.

The chain links TRBV29-1 to TRBJ2-5; 7 bases agree with TRBD2. The CDR3 is made up of 16 amino acids. Germline V gene lookup returns CDR1 SQVTM and CDR2 ANQGSEA. V dropped 2 bases and J dropped 3; count of bases not matched to a gene: 12. CDR3 nucleotides: TGCAGCGTTGAACCCCTCCGGGAGGTCCTGGAAGAGACCCAGTACTTC. It is translated as CSVEPLREVLEETQYF.

There are a few counts of this clone. The chain has TRBV29-1 and TRBJ1-1; weak D call: TRBD1 (6 bases). V was cut by 3 bases and J by 0 bases, with 8 bases left in between. Germline CDR1 and CDR2: SQVTM and ANQGSEA. This CDR3 has 13 amino acids. The CDR3 DNA is TGCAGCGTTGATGAGGGGGTGAACACTGAAGCTTTCTTT. Translation gives CSVDEGVNTEAFF.

The chain has TRBV7-9 and TRBJ2-7; 7 bases agree with TRBD1. The V gene end was trimmed by 5 bases and the J gene end by 5 bases; junction bases not matched to a gene: 0. This CDR3 is built from 11 residues. Germline V lookup: CDR1 SEHNR, CDR2 FQNEAQ (reference sequence). The CDR3 spells CASSTGDEQYF. CDR3 in DNA: TGTGCCAGCAGCACAGGGGACGAGCAGTACTTC. Combining the CDR3 with reference TRBV7-9 and TRBJ2-7 gives the whole variable domain DTGVSQNPRHKITKRGQNVTFRCDPISEHNRLYWYRQTLGQGPEFLTYFQNEAQLEKSRLLSDRFSAERPKGSFSTLEIQRTEQGDSAMYLCASSTGDEQYFGPGTRLTVT.

The chain uses TRBV19 and TRBJ2-1; 10 bases fit TRBD1. Germline V gene data show CDR1 as LNHDA and CDR2 as SQIVND (reference sequence). CDR3 length: 15 residues. J was trimmed by 2 bases and V by 3 bases; bases with no gene match: 1. Here the CDR3 DNA reads TGTGCCAGTAGTATTGGGACAGGGGCCTACAATGAGCAGTTCTTC. It codes for CASSIGTGAYNEQFF.

The chain uses TRBV18 and TRBJ2-7; maybe TRBD2 (6 bases). The V end was cut by 4 bases, the J end by 2 bases, with 9 bases between. This CDR3 has 13 residues. Germline V CDR1 and CDR2: KGHSH, LQKENI. The CDR3 nucleotides read TGTGCCAGCTCACTTTCGGGAGCCTACGAGCAGTACTTC. Protein sequence: CASSLSGAYEQYF.

This chain joins TRBV30 and TRBJ1-2, with D tentatively TRBD1 (6 bases). The CDR3 has 14 residues. Per germline, CDR1 GTSNPN and CDR2 SVGIG (reference sequence). V lost 2 bases, J lost 3 bases, and 13 bases lay in between. The CDR3 region is CAWSSYTGYYGYTF. The CDR3 bases are TGTGCCTGGAGTTCCTATACAGGGTACTATGGCTACACCTTC.

The chain recombines TRBV19 with TRBJ2-7, with TRBD2 as a possible D gene (5 bases). V was cut by 4 bases and J by 3 bases, with 16 bases left in between. Looked up from germline, CDR1 is LNHDA and CDR2 is SQIVND (reference sequence). There are 15 residues in the CDR3. The CDR3 here is CASSSRAGPFYEQYF. In DNA, the CDR3 is TGTGCCAGTAGTAGTCGGGCGGGCCCATTCTACGAGCAGTACTTC.